The present T cell receptor (beta chain) was sequenced within a study of tumor and adjacent non-tumor tissue in lung cancer. For the study at large: The cohort had about a dozen adenocarcinoma, a couple of squamous cell and 1 small cell patients. Aged 31 to 76 years, patients included roughly 10 men and a handful of women with stage I to III disease. Study-level findings and limits: Normal lung showed higher cumulative top 100 clone frequency than tumor. Tumor TCR diversity, when higher, was linked to shorter survival.

This clonotype was counted between two and nine times. What it recognizes is unknown. This sequence may be a read error, since a much larger clone differs from it by one base. RNA was extracted from bulk tissue without any cell sorting. More than 3 cm separated this lung sample from the edge of the tumor. The CDR3 totals 14 residues. Per the germline V gene, CDR1 is DFQATT and CDR2 is SNEGSKA (reference sequence). Three rounds of nested PCR, following a modified ARM-PCR protocol, produced the TCRbeta library. TCRdb passed the multiplex PCR reads through MiXCR, listing each CDR3 protein once. The data show about 80,000 distinct CDR3 sequences, with about four fifths seen just once and approximately 55% held by the top ten.

The sequencing input was distant non-tumor lung tissue. The chain employs TRBV20-1 and TRBJ2-1; 10 positions match TRBD1. The receptor was isolated from a man aged 55 to 69 with non-small cell lung cancer. The CDR3 DNA sequence: TGCAATGGTATCCGGGACAGGGGAAACAATGAGCAGTTCTTC. Its translation is CNGIRDRGNNEQFF.